This TCR beta chain was sequenced in a study of blood T cell repertoires in COVID-19 (dated by TCRdb to the early 2020s). For context, the study as a whole: Collaborator samples came from the United States, Italy and Spain and covered acute and convalescent phases of COVID-19. The material from the prospective study consisted of cDNA or gDNA derived from T cells, B-cell-depleted T cells, or PBMCs. Deeply sampled blood TCRbeta repertoires from subjects exposed to, actively infected with, or recovered from COVID-19 were included in the dataset. A freely available public database, intended as a resource for researchers studying the immune response to SARS-CoV-2, is where the repertoires were released. Samples were obtained from the ongoing ImmuneRACE study (first 160 participants) and from 1,000 to 1,500 subjects provided by 6 global collaborators. Sample metadata almost always included a de-identified subject ID, COVID-19 status, age in years and sex. Where HLA class I and class II types were available, the types were taken from metadata supplied by the sample provider, not from assay-based typing. The research as a whole found: Clinical and demographic metadata were provided uncurated, with the amount varying by source and participant.

The immunoSEQ Assay, a bias-controlled multiplex PCR, was used to amplify TCRbeta CDR3 regions from genomic DNA. As for the original processing: Within the assay, amplification of reference gene primers was used to estimate how many nucleated cells each sample contained. To quantify the absolute abundance of each unique TCRbeta CDR3 rearrangement, sequence reads were collapsed and filtered. For each sample, productive Simpson clonality was calculated as the square root of Simpson's diversity index over productive rearrangements. In TCRdb, the immuneACCESS table is reduced to in-frame sequences with V and J assigned. These tables do not hold every clone; where another copy was compared, an unresolved V gene accounts for under half, and the others remain unexplained. The D gene and trimming were derived from the DNA, and the V and J assignments and clone size from that table. Within this sample are 160,000 or so clones, with about 88% of them counted one time only. Around 1% of the sample lies in the top ten.

Collaborating institutions collected whole blood in K2EDTA tubes following their own protocols. Collaborator samples were shipped for TCRbeta analysis as frozen whole blood, isolated PBMCs, or DNA extracted from either sample type. The count of this clone is one. Its antigen is currently not known. Base qualities were left out, and no much larger clone turns up one base away. As encoded in the germline V gene (reference sequence), CDR1 is SEHNR while CDR2 is FQNEAQ. From the cysteine through the phenylalanine, the CDR3 covers 17 amino acids. CDR3 DNA only is kept here, 51 bases in frame from base 1. Deletion took 2 bases off V and 10 bases off J, with a span of 21 bases between the germline ends.

This receptor was identified in a man aged 35 to 55 with acute or convalescent COVID-19. The sequenced material came from peripheral blood. The V and J genes are TRBV7-9 and TRBJ1-6, with the D gene not confidently named. The CDR3 region has the sequence CASSLIASGEVGSPLHF. The DNA sequence is given as TGTGCCAGCAGCTTAATCGCCTCCGGGGAAGTGGGCTCACCCCTCCACTTT.